This T cell receptor beta chain is from a study of T-cell reconstitution after alpha-beta-depleted transplantation in children. Preparation of the TCRbeta library involved a method that used unique molecular identifiers. TCRdb reanalysed the PCR reads using MiXCR and keeps one entry per CDR3 protein. The sample records over 85,000 distinct CDR3 sequences, approximately 10% being singletons. The V end lost 3 bases, the J end lost 4 bases, and 12 bases lay between the germline ends. The CDR3 extends over 15 amino acids. CDR1 and CDR2 from the germline V gene are KGHSH and LQKENI. The clonotype originates from a human donor who donated a stem cell graft to a child with acute lymphoblastic leukemia. The genes are TRBV18 and TRBJ2-2, with D uncertain. Material: PBMCs from the stem cell graft donor, obtained from the stem cell graft. CDR3 loop: CASSPGPGVTGELFF. The CDR3 DNA reads as TGTGCCAGCTCACCGGGCCCCGGAGTCACCGGGGAGCTGTTTTTT.